What follows describes a single T cell receptor (beta chain). Its antigen is undetermined. This sample was included in a study of cytomegalovirus exposure and HLA in healthy donors. Study observations and caveats: As immune exposure information, only CMV serostatus was available. It was assumed in the presence/absence analyses that sequencing depth was roughly uniform across donors. Associated with cytomegalovirus, according to the listing, were fewer than 200 TCR beta chains.

The study ran its PCR with 60 Vbeta and 13 Jbeta primers. The data were produced by immunoSEQ multiplex PCR, yet TCRdb's version contains in-frame clones alone and is incomplete. Among some 150,000 clones listed, around 77% were seen once. CDR1 and CDR2 from the germline V gene are SGHRS and YFSETQ. The CDR3 has 15 residues. Deletions cut 4 bases from V and 3 bases from J, with 16 bases between. Source material: PBMCs. The V and J genes are TRBV5-1 and TRBJ1-1, with D possibly matching TRBD1 (5 bases). The clonotype was recovered from a man aged 25 to 45 in good health and CMV-seronegative. The CDR3 DNA reads as TGCGCCAGCAGCCCGCGGCGGGGCGGTGACACTGAAGCTTTCTTT. This codes for CASSPRRGGDTEAFF. The full variable domain, its missing parts supplied by reference TRBV5-1 and TRBJ1-1, is KAGVTQTPRYLIKTRGQQVTLSCSPISGHRSVSWYQQTPGQGLQFLFEYFSETQRNKGNFPGRFSGRQFSNSRSEMNVSTLELGDSALYLCASSPRRGGDTEAFFGQGTRLTVV.